A single sample is the source of the 5 T cell receptor beta chains below, sequenced in a study of shared clonotypes between healthy human individuals. Measured with immunoSEQ multiplex PCR; TCRdb has only the in-frame clones, and not every one. The profile covers around 1.5 million clones, with approximately 98% appearing a single time and roughly 0.4% taken by the ten largest. The sample was naive CD4+ T cells sorted from blood. The sample's subset: CD45RA+ positively selected. These receptors all stem from a man aged 25 to 40 in good health.

V and J are TRBV2 and TRBJ2-1, with 7 bases fitting TRBD2. Germline assignment: CDR1 SNHLY and CDR2 FYNNEI. The CDR3 totals 18 residues. Trimming removed 5 bases from V and 4 bases from J; junction bases left unmatched: 17. The CDR3 coding sequence is TGTGCCAGCAGTAGAGAACCAAGGACTAGTGGGCTTTACAATGAGCAGTTCTTC. It encodes CASSREPRTSGLYNEQFF.

The gene calls are TRBV14 and TRBJ2-3; D is possibly TRBD2 (5 bases). The CDR3 is 15 residues long. Germline-derived CDR1 and CDR2 are SGHDN and FVKESK. V was pared by 2 bases and J by 6 bases, with 15 bases between. The CDR3 DNA sequence: TGTGCCAGCAGCCAAAGGACTCCGTTTTCCGATACGCAGTATTTT. Amino acid sequence: CASSQRTPFSDTQYF.

The J gene is TRBJ2-1, the V gene TRBV6-1; TRBD2 matches 8 bases. The CDR3 totals 13 residues. The ends lost 7 bases at V and 7 bases at J; junction bases unmatched: 6. Germline values: CDR1 MNHNS, CDR2 SASEGT. CDR3 sequence reads: CASKRTSINEQFF. The CDR3 bases are TGTGCCAGCAAGCGGACTAGCATTAATGAGCAGTTCTTC.

V and J are TRBV28 and TRBJ1-5; unclear D gene. The CDR3 contains 13 residues. The ends were cut back, 2 bases at V and 6 bases at J, with 8 bases in the middle. Germline V gene sequence: CDR1 MDHEN, CDR2 SYDVKM. The CDR3 spells CASSLSVTQPQHF. In nucleotides, the CDR3 is TGTGCCAGCAGTTTAAGTGTTACTCAGCCCCAGCATTTT.

The CDR3 sequence is CASSWAAGWLADSYEQYF. In nucleotides, the CDR3 is TGCGCCAGCAGCTGGGCGGCAGGGTGGCTAGCGGACTCCTACGAGCAGTACTTC. The chain combines TRBV5-1 with TRBJ2-7; 7 bases line up with TRBD2. Germline V lookup: CDR1 SGHRS, CDR2 YFSETQ. There are 18 residues in the CDR3. The J segment lost 0 bases and the V segment lost 3 bases, leaving 15 bases of the junction unmatched.